This section outlines one T cell receptor beta chain sequence together with its context. The data belong to a study of blood T cell repertoires in COVID-19. Study in general: The samples span acute and convalescent COVID-19 from the United States, Italy and Spain.

Authors' processing steps: Estimation of nucleated cell counts was performed using reference gene primer amplification. Method: immunoSEQ multiplex PCR; TCRdb's copy keeps in-frame clones and lacks some. V and J calls plus clone size are reproduced from that table; the DNA served to infer D and trimming. Of some 120,000 clones in the sample, 85% to 90% are singletons; the top ten hold 19%. Sample: peripheral blood. The TCR sequence derives from a human donor with acute or convalescent COVID-19. The donor label of this sample is uncertain.

The CDR3 DNA follows: TGTGCCAGCTCACCCCTGAACAGGGGTTTATACAATGAGCAGTTCTTC. Amino acids: CASSPLNRGLYNEQFF. The chain has TRBV18 and TRBJ2-1; 7 bases align to TRBD1. Germline loops: CDR1 KGHSH, CDR2 LQKENI. The CDR3 is 16 amino acids. Losses at the gene ends were 3 bases for V and 4 bases for J; bases not matched to a gene: 9.